These 8 T cell receptor beta chains were all obtained from the same sample, sequenced in a study of blood T cell repertoires in COVID-19. Generated by immunoSEQ multiplex PCR, the TCRdb table keeps only in-frame clones and is missing some. The sample contains around 150,000 clones, approximately 80% of which appear only once. The sequenced sample consisted of PBMCs or T cells enriched from blood (not recorded which). The receptors shown here come from a man aged 35-49 years who had recovered from COVID-19.

The rearrangement uses TRBV5-1 and TRBJ2-5; the D gene is possibly TRBD2 (6 bases). The CDR3 has 16 residues. The V end was cut by 0 bases, the J end by 0 bases, with 12 bases between. Germline V gene lookup returns CDR1 SGHRS and CDR2 YFSETQ. The CDR3 loop is CASSLGGVKYQETQYF. The CDR3 nucleotides read TGCGCCAGCAGCTTGGGCGGGGTGAAGTACCAAGAGACCCAGTACTTC.

The chain links TRBV5-1 to TRBJ1-5; D might be TRBD1 (5 bases). Between the trimmed V and J ends, which lost 4 bases and 4 bases, there was a span of 12 bases. Germline loops: CDR1 SGHRS, CDR2 YFSETQ. The CDR3 is 14 amino acids. For the CDR3, the DNA is TGCGCCAGCAGCCCAGGGTTGCCGAATCAGCCCCAGCATTTT. This sequence encodes CASSPGLPNQPQHF.

This clone came up a few times. This sequence joins TRBV6-6 and TRBJ2-5; TRBD2 is a possible D gene (5 bases). The germline gives CDR1 MNHNY, CDR2 SVGAGI (reference sequence). This CDR3 comprises 13 residues. With 0 bases removed from V and 5 bases from J, the gap between germline ends came to 7 bases. Here the CDR3 reads CASSYSSGETQYF. CDR3 nucleotides: TGTGCCAGCAGTTACTCGTCGGGGGAGACCCAGTACTTC.

The chain couples TRBV10-2 to TRBJ1-3; possibly TRBD1 for D (5 bases). CDR1 and CDR2 from the germline V gene are WSHSY and SAAADI. This CDR3 spans 12 amino acids. V lost 9 bases to trimming and J lost 6 bases, with 12 bases between them. The CDR3 nucleotides read TGCGCCAGTATGGGAGGGGAAAACACCATATATTTT. Translating gives CASMGGENTIYF.

This clone was detected a few times. The chain couples TRBV5-1 to TRBJ1-2; no reliable D call. V gave up 0 bases and J gave up 2 bases, with 11 bases separating them. The CDR3 sequence is 15 residues long. Germline assignment: CDR1 SGHRS and CDR2 YFSETQ. The CDR3 is CASSLGQAVNYGYTF. CDR3 in DNA: TGCGCCAGCAGCTTGGGTCAGGCCGTAAACTATGGCTACACCTTC.

Only one count was recorded for this clone. The rearrangement joins TRBV5-1 to TRBJ2-7; D unclear. Trimming stripped 4 bases from V and 4 bases from J, with 9 bases between. In germline, CDR1 is SGHRS, CDR2 YFSETQ. The CDR3 is 12 amino acids. CDR3 nucleotides: TGCGCCAGCAGCGGAACAGCTTACGAGCAGTACTTC. The encoded protein is CASSGTAYEQYF.

J is TRBJ2-7 and V is TRBV6-7; D may be TRBD2 (5 bases). TRBV6-7 is placed among ORFs of uncertain function. V lost 6 bases and J 2 bases, leaving 14 bases between the germline ends. CDR3 length: 14 amino acids. This CDR3 reads CASSGGQATYEQYF. The CDR3 DNA reads as TGTGCCAGCAGCGGAGGCCAGGCGACCTACGAGCAGTACTTC.

The chain is built from TRBV3-1 (or the pseudogene TRBV3-2) and TRBJ2-5; D may be TRBD2 (6 bases). The germline V and J ends were trimmed by 4 bases and 8 bases, with 17 bases remaining between them. This CDR3 comprises 14 residues. Per germline, CDR1 LGHDT and CDR2 YNNKEL (reference sequence). The CDR3 region is CASSPSGTEITQYF. Here the CDR3 DNA reads TGTGCCAGCAGCCCTTCGGGGACTGAGATAACCCAGTACTTC.